The T cell receptor (beta chain) under discussion was sequenced for a study of neurological immune-mediated disorders. V was cut by 3 bases and J by 4 bases, with 13 bases left in between. This CDR3 contains 15 residues. TCRdb used MiXCR to reprocess the 5' RACE reads, holding one entry per CDR3 protein. Of about 87,000 distinct CDR3 sequences in the sample, approximately 4% were seen once. In this sample, this clonotype turned up many times. The receptor's source is a woman aged 45-65 years with multiple sclerosis. The sequenced sample was PBMCs. V usage is TRBV12-3 or TRBV12-4 and J usage is TRBJ1-5; D not resolved. CDR3 sequence: CASSLFSGGNQPQHF. For the CDR3, the DNA is TGTGCCAGCAGTTTGTTTTCAGGCGGTAATCAGCCCCAGCATTTT.